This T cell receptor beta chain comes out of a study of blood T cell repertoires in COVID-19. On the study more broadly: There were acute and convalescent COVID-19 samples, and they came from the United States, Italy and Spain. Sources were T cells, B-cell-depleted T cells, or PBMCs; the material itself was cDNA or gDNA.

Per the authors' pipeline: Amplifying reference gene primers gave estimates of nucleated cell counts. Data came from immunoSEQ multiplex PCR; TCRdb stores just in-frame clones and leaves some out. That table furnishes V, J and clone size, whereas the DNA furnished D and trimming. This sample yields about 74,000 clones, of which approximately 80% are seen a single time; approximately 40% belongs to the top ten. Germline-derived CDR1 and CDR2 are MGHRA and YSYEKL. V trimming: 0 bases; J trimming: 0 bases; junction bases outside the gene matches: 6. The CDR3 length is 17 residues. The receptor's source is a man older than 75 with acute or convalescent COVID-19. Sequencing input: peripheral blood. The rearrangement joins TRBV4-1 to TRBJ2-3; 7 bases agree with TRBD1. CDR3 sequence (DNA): TGCGCCAGCAGCCAAGACGGGGCAGGGGGAAGCACAGATACGCAGTATTTT. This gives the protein CASSQDGAGGSTDTQYF.